Detailed here is one TCR beta chain. Amplification used 60 Vbeta primers and 13 Jbeta primers. Produced via immunoSEQ multiplex PCR; TCRdb's table is partial and in-frame only. The sample records under 250,000 clones, more than 75% being singletons. The data were taken from a study of cytomegalovirus exposure and HLA in healthy donors. This CDR3 spans 13 amino acids. Trimming took off 2 bases at V and 4 bases at J, with 9 bases between the two ends. From germline, CDR1 is MGHDK and CDR2 SYGVNS. Sequencing was performed on PBMCs. The sequence came from a girl aged 2 to 9 in good health and CMV-seronegative. The chain recombines TRBV25-1 with TRBJ2-7, with D possibly matching TRBD2 (6 bases). The CDR3 reads CASSEPSAYEQYF. For the CDR3, the DNA is TGTGCCAGCAGTGAACCTAGCGCATACGAGCAGTACTTC.